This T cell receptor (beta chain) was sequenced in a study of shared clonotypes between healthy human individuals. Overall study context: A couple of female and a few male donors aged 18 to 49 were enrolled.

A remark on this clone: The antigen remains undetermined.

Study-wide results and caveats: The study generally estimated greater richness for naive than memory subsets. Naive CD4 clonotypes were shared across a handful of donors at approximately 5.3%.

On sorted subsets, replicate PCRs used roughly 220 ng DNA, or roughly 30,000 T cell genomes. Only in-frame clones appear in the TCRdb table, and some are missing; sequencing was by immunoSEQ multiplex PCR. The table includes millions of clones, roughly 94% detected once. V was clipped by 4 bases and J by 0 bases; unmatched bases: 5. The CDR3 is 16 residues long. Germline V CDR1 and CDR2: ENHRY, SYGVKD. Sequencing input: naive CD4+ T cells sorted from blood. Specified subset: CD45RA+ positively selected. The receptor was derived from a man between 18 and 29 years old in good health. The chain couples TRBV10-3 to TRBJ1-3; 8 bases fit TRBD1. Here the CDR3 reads CAISGGQGHSGNTIYF. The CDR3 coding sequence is TGTGCCATCAGTGGAGGACAGGGCCACTCTGGAAACACCATATATTTT.